The source of this TCR beta chain is a study of shared clonotypes between healthy human individuals. Study in general: The cohort comprised a couple of women and a few men. Their ages spanned 18 to 49 years. Researchers assigned three CD4 naive, three CD4 memory, two CD8 naive and one CD8 memory plate to each donor.

The length of the CDR3 is 13 residues. In germline, CDR1 is MGHRA, CDR2 YSYEKL. The germline V and J ends were trimmed by 4 bases and 8 bases, with 14 bases remaining between them. Only CD45RO-negative cells positively selected for CCR7 counted as naive CD8 cells, so terminally differentiated effector memory CD45RA+ cells were excluded. Nashville, Tennessee was home to all donors, each a Caucasian adult. The assay was immunoSEQ multiplex PCR, and TCRdb's table has in-frame clones only and misses some. The sample consists of 2 million or so clones, about 95% of them appearing once. As for this clone: The same CDR3 can be traced to other DNA sequences in this sample.

This chain connects TRBV4-1 to TRBJ1-2, with D perhaps matching TRBD1 (6 bases). The sequenced material came from naive CD8+ T cells sorted from blood. The source of this sequence is a young man in good health. This chain's CDR3 is CASSPYRGGGYTF. The CDR3 region has the DNA TGCGCCAGCAGCCCTTATAGAGGGGGAGGCTACACCTTC.